The 11 T cell receptor beta chains given below trace back to one sample, sequenced in a study of T cell changes during pregnancy in multiple sclerosis (dated by TCRdb to about 2019). The method behind the library was the immunoSEQ multiplex PCR assay. Held by TCRdb, this immuneACCESS table contains in-frame sequences only and omits some clones. Under half of the omission traces to an unresolved V gene where checked; the cause of the rest is unknown. In all, the sample holds some 39,000 clones, and roughly 89% of those were seen once. The top ten constitute over 0.65% of the sample. The sample here was CD4+ T cells from peripheral blood mononuclear cells, taken in the second trimester of pregnancy. The origin of the receptors is a female donor in good health, enrolled as a control in a pregnancy study.

This chain joins TRBV4-1 and TRBJ2-7; D is undetermined. CDR3 length: 15 residues. V shed 1 base and J shed 1 base, with 11 bases lying between them. CDR1 is MGHRA and CDR2 is YSYEKL in the germline V gene. CDR3 nucleotide sequence: TGCGCCAGCAGCCAAGCGTTCCTTCAGTCCTACGAGCAGTACTTC. Encoded protein: CASSQAFLQSYEQYF.

V and J are TRBV11-2 and TRBJ2-3; no clear D gene. Germline CDR1 SGHAT, CDR2 FQNNGV. The V and J ends lost 6 bases and 4 bases respectively, with 5 bases between them. The CDR3 spans 11 residues. CDR3 in DNA: TGTGCCAGCAGATCCGCAGATACGCAGTATTTT. Protein product: CASRSADTQYF.

The chain carries TRBV28 and TRBJ1-3; D gene uncertain. The germline V and J ends were trimmed by 3 bases and 4 bases, with 7 bases remaining between them. Per germline, CDR1 MDHEN and CDR2 SYDVKM. The CDR3 sequence is 13 residues long. DNA for the CDR3: TGTGCCAGCAGTTTGTTGGCCGGAAACACCATATATTTT. The encoded protein is CASSLLAGNTIYF.

The J gene is TRBJ1-4, the V gene TRBV18; 7 positions agree with TRBD1. Losses at the gene ends were 3 bases for V and 10 bases for J; bases not matched to a gene: 8. This CDR3 is built from 14 residues. CDR1 and CDR2 from the germline V gene are KGHSH and LQKENI. The CDR3 reads CASSPQTGYGKLFF. The CDR3 DNA sequence: TGTGCCAGCTCACCCCAGACAGGGTATGGAAAACTGTTTTTT.

V and J are TRBV30 and TRBJ2-1, with D possibly matching TRBD1 (6 bases). The CDR3 spans 13 residues. Germline CDR1 reads GTSNPN; CDR2 reads SVGIG (reference sequence). CDR3 in amino acids: CASDRSSYNEQFF. The CDR3 DNA sequence: TGTGCTTCAGACAGGAGCTCCTACAATGAGCAGTTCTTC. The entire variable domain, with the rest obtained from reference TRBV30 and TRBJ2-1, is as follows: SQTIHQWPATLVQPVGSPLSLECTVEGTSNPNLYWYRQAAGRGLQLLFYSVGIGQISSEVPQNLSASRPQDRQFILSSKKLLLSDSGFYLCASDRSSYNEQFFGPGTRLTVL.

This rearrangement joins TRBV7-2 to TRBJ1-2, with D possibly TRBD1 on 5 matching bases. The V gene's germline CDR1 is SGHTA and CDR2 FQGNSA. V gave up 1 base and J gave up 2 bases, with 11 bases separating them. This CDR3 is 15 amino acids long. CDR3 in DNA: TGTGCCAGCAGCTTAGTCCAGGGTTGGAACTATGGCTACACCTTC. This encodes CASSLVQGWNYGYTF.

This chain uses TRBV18 with TRBJ1-2, with TRBD1 identical over 7 bases. The CDR3 consists of 13 residues. Unmatched junction bases numbered 7, after V lost 5 bases and J lost 7 bases. From germline, CDR1 is KGHSH and CDR2 LQKENI. Written as DNA, the CDR3 is TGTGCCAGCTCAGACCGGGACAGTGGTGGCTACACCTTC. Encoded protein: CASSDRDSGGYTF.

The chain joins TRBV10-3 to TRBJ2-4; the match to TRBD2 covers 9 bases. The CDR3 contains 14 residues. With 11 bases clipped from V and 4 bases from J, the junction kept 9 bases outside the gene matches. CDR1 ENHRY and CDR2 SYGVKD come from the germline V gene. This CDR3 reads CAAARGGEKNIQYF. CDR3 coding DNA: TGTGCCGCGGCGCGGGGGGGGGAGAAAAACATTCAGTACTTC.

The chain carries TRBV10-3 and TRBJ1-1, with a tentative D call TRBD1 (6 bases). V dropped 8 bases and J dropped 8 bases, with 15 bases sitting between them. Germline V lookup: CDR1 ENHRY, CDR2 SYGVKD. The CDR3 is 12 residues long. Written as DNA, the CDR3 is TGTGCCATCGGGGAGACAGGACGGGAAGCTTTCTTT. As protein: CAIGETGREAFF.

The chain employs TRBV30 and TRBJ2-7, with D maybe TRBD1 (5 bases). CDR3 length: 13 amino acids. Germline CDR1 GTSNPN, CDR2 SVGIG (reference sequence). The V gene lost 1 base and the J gene lost 6 bases, with 13 bases spanning the gap. The CDR3, as DNA: TGTGCCTGGAGTGCAACCGGGCAGGGCGAGCAGTACTTC. It is translated as CAWSATGQGEQYF.

The V call is TRBV20-1, the J call TRBJ2-1; D unclear. Germline CDR1 and CDR2: DFQATT and SNEGSKA (reference sequence). The CDR3 has 11 residues. Trimming took 6 bases from V and 11 from J, leaving 14 bases between them. The CDR3 here is CSAPLEVKQFF. The CDR3 DNA sequence: TGCAGTGCGCCCCTAGAGGTTAAGCAGTTCTTC.